The 27 T cell receptor beta chains in this list originate from one sample, sequenced in a study of blood T cell repertoires in COVID-19 (dated by TCRdb to 2018 to 2021). Libraries were made using the immunoSEQ multiplex PCR assay. Not all clones reach the TCRdb copy of this immuneACCESS table, which keeps in-frame sequences only. Checked studies attribute under half of the gap to unresolved V genes and leave the rest unexplained. The sample has about 210,000 clones on record, over 75% of them singletons. 2% to 3% of the sample rests with the top ten. The source material was peripheral blood. These receptors were taken from a woman in her 70s with COVID-19, enrolled during active disease.

This clone came up a few times. J is TRBJ2-1 and V is TRBV13, with 8 bases matching TRBD2. V gave up 5 bases and J gave up 2 bases; unmatched junction bases: 8. CDR1 PRHDT and CDR2 FYEKMQ come from the germline V gene (reference sequence). The CDR3 covers 16 residues. The CDR3 coding sequence is TGTGCCAGCAGCCACATAGCGGGGACCACCTACAATGAGCAGTTCTTC. It encodes CASSHIAGTTYNEQFF.

V gene TRBV5-1 combines with J gene TRBJ2-3; 9 bases map to TRBD1. V shed 4 bases, J shed 3 bases, and the junction held 9 bases outside the gene matches. CDR1 is SGHRS, CDR2 YFSETQ, per germline. The CDR3 loop spans 16 amino acids. The CDR3 sequence is CASSRQGQGWTDTQYF. CDR3 coding DNA: TGCGCCAGCAGCCGCCAGGGACAGGGATGGACAGATACGCAGTATTTT.

The genes are TRBV4-2 and TRBJ1-5; tentatively, D is TRBD1 (6 bases). The germline V and J ends were trimmed by 1 base and 7 bases, with 11 bases remaining between them. The germline CDR1 and CDR2 sequences are LGHNA and YNFKEQ. The CDR3 spans 14 residues. CDR3 region: CASSQGNQGQPQHF. DNA for the CDR3: TGTGCCAGCAGCCAAGGGAACCAGGGGCAGCCCCAGCATTTT.

The J gene is TRBJ1-3, the V gene TRBV5-1; D gene uncertain. The germline V gene has CDR1 SGHRS and CDR2 YFSETQ. This CDR3 contains 13 residues. V dropped 3 bases and J dropped 0 bases, with 4 bases sitting between them. CDR3 amino acids: CASSSGSGNTIYF. CDR3 in DNA: TGCGCCAGCAGCTCCGGCTCTGGAAACACCATATATTTT.

The chain links TRBV12-1 to TRBJ1-1; TRBD1 is the table's D call and was not checked against the DNA. TRBV12-1 is described as a pseudogene. The CDR3 is made up of 14 amino acids. The CDR3 loop reads CASLQGAITSEAFF. CDR3 coding DNA: TGTGCCAGTTTGCAGGGGGCCATTACTTCCGAAGCTTTCTTT.

DNA of the CDR3: TGTGCCAGCAAGCCTCAACTCGGGGAGCTGTTTTTT. Amino acid sequence: CASKPQLGELFF. The V and J genes are TRBV2 and TRBJ2-2; D not resolved. V was pared by 7 bases and J by 7 bases, with 10 bases between. The V gene's germline CDR1 is SNHLY and CDR2 FYNNEI. The CDR3 runs 12 residues.

The chain has TRBV12-3 or TRBV12-4 and TRBJ1-1; 8 positions match TRBD1. This CDR3 has 13 residues. The ends lost 6 bases at V and 8 bases at J; junction bases unmatched: 8. The CDR3 bases are TGTGCCAGCAGCCTGACAGGGGCTGGCGAAGCTTTCTTT. This translates into CASSLTGAGEAFF.

V is TRBV19 and J is TRBJ1-5, with 11 nucleotides matching TRBD1. The CDR3 totals 17 residues. Per the germline V gene, CDR1 is LNHDA and CDR2 is SQIVND (reference sequence). Trimming at V came to 2 bases and at J to 1 base, leaving 4 bases not matched to a gene. As DNA, the CDR3 is TGTGCCAGTAGTATAAGGGACAGGGGGGTGAGCAATCAGCCCCAGCATTTT. This translates into CASSIRDRGVSNQPQHF.

The J gene is TRBJ2-3, the V gene TRBV10-3; D gene uncertain. The CDR3 has 13 amino acids. Between the trimmed V and J ends, which lost 9 bases and 1 base, there was a span of 11 bases. Germline V gene data show CDR1 as ENHRY and CDR2 as SYGVKD. The CDR3 region has the DNA TGTGCCATAGGAGCCCGGGGCACAGATACGCAGTATTTT. Protein: CAIGARGTDTQYF.

The rearrangement joins TRBV5-1 to TRBJ2-1; 11 positions agree with TRBD2. Looked up from germline, CDR1 is SGHRS and CDR2 is YFSETQ. V shed 5 bases, J shed 10 bases, and the junction held 8 bases outside the gene matches. The CDR3 length is 14 residues. CDR3 sequence (DNA): TGCGCCAGCAGGCCAGAACTAGCGGGGGTCGAGCAGTTCTTC. Translation gives CASRPELAGVEQFF.

The V gene is TRBV6-5, the J gene TRBJ2-5; 7 bases line up with TRBD1. V shed 10 bases and J 5 bases; nucleotides not matched to a gene: 7. The CDR3 is 12 residues long. Germline CDR1 is MNHEY and CDR2 is SVGAGI. The CDR3 sequence: CATEGAEETQYF. The CDR3 DNA reads TGTGCCACCGAGGGGGCGGAGGAGACCCAGTACTTC.

The rearrangement uses TRBV7-9 and TRBJ2-1; the match to TRBD2 covers 12 bases. With V trimmed by 3 bases and J by 4 bases, 10 bases remained unmatched. Per the germline V gene, CDR1 is SEHNR and CDR2 is FQNEAQ (reference sequence). The CDR3 totals 18 residues. In DNA form, the CDR3 reads TGTGCCAGCAGCTTTACGAATTTTGGACTAGCGGGATACAATGAGCAGTTCTTC. As protein: CASSFTNFGLAGYNEQFF.

This sequence joins TRBV14 and TRBJ2-7; D might be TRBD1 (6 bases). V gave up 0 bases and J gave up 2 bases, with 14 bases separating them. This CDR3 comprises 16 residues. The V gene's germline CDR1 is SGHDN and CDR2 FVKESK. The CDR3 DNA is TGTGCCAGCAGCCAAGACATAGGGGGTGTTGCCTACGAGCAGTACTTC. This gives the protein CASSQDIGGVAYEQYF.

The chain is built from TRBV7-3 and TRBJ2-6; 7 bases are shared with TRBD1. CDR1 SGHTA and CDR2 FQGTGA come from the germline V gene. The CDR3 extends over 17 amino acids. Trimming removed 5 bases from V and 0 bases from J; junction bases left unmatched: 7. The CDR3 is CASSLRTGDSGANVLTF. DNA for the CDR3: TGTGCCAGCAGCCTTCGGACAGGAGACTCTGGGGCCAACGTCCTGACTTTC. Supplemented by reference TRBV7-3 and TRBJ2-6, the full variable domain reads GAGVSQTPSNKVTEKGKYVELRCDPISGHTALYWYRQSLGQGPEFLIYFQGTGAADDSGLPNDRFFAVRPEGSVSTLKIQRTERGDSAVYLCASSLRTGDSGANVLTFGAGSRLTVL.

The rearrangement links TRBV5-4 to TRBJ2-3; 16 bases fit TRBD2. Per germline, CDR1 SGHNT and CDR2 YYREEE (reference sequence). CDR3 length equals 16 residues. V lost 4 bases to trimming and J lost 4 bases; unmatched junction nucleotides: 3. In DNA form, the CDR3 reads TGTGCCAGCAGCCTTGGGACTAGCGGGGGGGCAGATACGCAGTATTTT. This gives the protein CASSLGTSGGADTQYF.

The chain combines TRBV2 with TRBJ2-1, with 10 positions matching TRBD2. From germline, CDR1 is SNHLY and CDR2 FYNNEI. CDR3 length: 16 residues. J lost 1 base, V lost 3 bases, and 3 bases had no gene match. The DNA of the CDR3 is TGTGCCAGCAGTGACCCTAGCGGGGGATCCTACAATGAGCAGTTCTTC. This translates into CASSDPSGGSYNEQFF.

This clone has just a few counts. The chain carries TRBV7-8 and TRBJ2-1, with TRBD2 matching 9 bases. The CDR3 runs to 13 residues. J was trimmed by 10 bases and V by 5 bases; bases with no gene match: 6. Germline V gene data show CDR1 as SGHVS and CDR2 as FQNEAQ. The CDR3 sequence: CASSTGLAGEQFF. The CDR3 DNA reads TGTGCCAGCAGCACGGGACTAGCTGGCGAGCAGTTCTTC.

V gene TRBV2 combines with J gene TRBJ1-1, with a possible D match to TRBD1 (6 bases). The CDR3 contains 13 residues. Trimming took 4 bases from V and 4 from J, leaving 10 bases between them. Germline loops: CDR1 SNHLY, CDR2 FYNNEI. CDR3 in DNA: TGTGCCAGCAGTGGCGTCAGGGGCACTGAAGCTTTCTTT. Its protein product is CASSGVRGTEAFF.

This clone was seen a single time. CDR3 bases: TGTGCCAGCAGCTCCGGGACAGCGAACACCGGGGAGCTGTTTTTT. Residues: CASSSGTANTGELFF. The J gene is TRBJ2-2, the V gene TRBV5-6; TRBD1 matches 7 bases. CDR3 length: 15 residues. Germline V gene lookup returns CDR1 SGHDT and CDR2 YYEEEE. The V segment lost 3 bases and the J segment 0 bases; nucleotides outside the gene matches: 2.

The rearrangement uses TRBV4-2 and TRBJ2-1; a possible D gene is TRBD2 (6 bases). Germline V gene data show CDR1 as LGHNA and CDR2 as YNFKEQ. This CDR3 has 16 residues. With 1 base removed from V and 8 bases from J, the gap between germline ends came to 18 bases. The CDR3 is CASSQVAAQWGDEQFF. As DNA, the CDR3 is TGTGCCAGCAGCCAAGTGGCGGCCCAATGGGGGGATGAGCAGTTCTTC.

J is TRBJ2-3 and V is TRBV25-1; TRBD2 matches at 11 bases. The V gene's germline CDR1 is MGHDK and CDR2 SYGVNS. V shed 3 bases, J shed 3 bases, and the junction held 2 bases outside the gene matches. The CDR3 extends over 15 amino acids. This CDR3 reads CASSDTSGRTDTQYF. The CDR3 DNA is TGTGCCAGCAGTGATACTAGCGGGAGAACAGATACGCAGTATTTT.

The chain has TRBV6-5 and TRBJ1-2; TRBD1 is a possible D gene (5 bases). The CDR3 consists of 14 residues. In germline, CDR1 is MNHEY, CDR2 SVGAGI. The V gene lost 7 bases and the J gene lost 8 bases, with 20 bases spanning the gap. CDR3 amino acids: CASTRPPQGTGYTF. The CDR3 nucleotides read TGTGCCAGCACCCGCCCCCCCCAGGGTACGGGCTACACCTTC.

V and J are TRBV18 and TRBJ2-1, with 11 bases aligning to TRBD2. The ends lost 2 bases at V and 6 bases at J; junction bases unmatched: 3. Germline V gene sequence: CDR1 KGHSH, CDR2 LQKENI. The CDR3 covers 15 residues. The CDR3: CASSPLAGGFNEQFF. CDR3 DNA sequence: TGTGCCAGCTCACCATTAGCGGGAGGGTTCAATGAGCAGTTCTTC.

The rearrangement links TRBV3-1 (or the pseudogene TRBV3-2) to TRBJ1-1; tentatively, D is TRBD1 (5 bases). Deletions cut 11 bases from V and 5 bases from J, with 15 bases between. CDR3 length equals 12 residues. CDR1 LGHDT and CDR2 YNNKEL come from the germline V gene (reference sequence). The CDR3 DNA reads as TGTGCCGTTTCAACGGGGGGGACTGAAGCTTTCTTT. It encodes CAVSTGGTEAFF.

V gene TRBV13 combines with J gene TRBJ1-1; no clear D. V was trimmed by 5 bases and J by 3 bases, leaving 10 bases between them. The CDR3 is made up of 13 amino acids. Germline values: CDR1 PRHDT, CDR2 FYEKMQ (reference sequence). The CDR3 DNA reads as TGTGCCAGCAGCCTACAGAGACACACTGAAGCTTTCTTT. This encodes CASSLQRHTEAFF.

V and J are TRBV4-2 and TRBJ2-5; TRBD1 matches 9 bases. The junction had 10 bases not matched to a gene; V was cut back by 3 bases and J by 5 bases. CDR1 LGHNA and CDR2 YNFKEQ come from the germline V gene. The CDR3 spans 16 residues. CDR3: CASSHGPGTGSETQYF. The CDR3 coding sequence is TGTGCCAGCAGCCATGGTCCCGGGACAGGGAGTGAGACCCAGTACTTC.

In this sample, this clone turned up once. The chain couples TRBV7-3 to TRBJ2-1; 9 nucleotides agree with TRBD2. J gave up 0 bases and V 3 bases, and 6 bases lay outside the gene matches. The CDR3 consists of 17 residues. CDR1 and CDR2 from the germline V gene are SGHTA and FQGTGA. DNA for the CDR3: TGTGCCAGCAGCTTCCAGACTAGCGGCAACTCCTACAATGAGCAGTTCTTC. This codes for CASSFQTSGNSYNEQFF. The complete variable domain, with remaining parts taken from reference TRBV7-3 and TRBJ2-1, reads GAGVSQTPSNKVTEKGKYVELRCDPISGHTALYWYRQSLGQGPEFLIYFQGTGAADDSGLPNDRFFAVRPEGSVSTLKIQRTERGDSAVYLCASSFQTSGNSYNEQFFGPGTRLTVL.